One T cell receptor (beta chain) is described in this entry. Its antigen is unknown. The entry originates in a study of shared clonotypes between healthy human individuals. The CDR3 spans 17 residues. Germline V gives CDR1 SGHAT, CDR2 FQNNGV. Trimming cost V 6 bases and J 4 bases; bases outside gene matches: 13. Sequencing used immunoSEQ multiplex PCR; TCRdb keeps in-frame clones, though not all of them. The data show about 2.3 million clones, around 92% seen once. General observations from the study: Sequencing depth was a factor that was expected to affect clonotype sharing among donors.

The sequence was collected from a young man in good health. Some clones in this sample may be carry-over from other donors' samples. Source material: naive CD4+ T cells from PBMCs. Subset here: CD45RA+ positively selected. The rearrangement uses TRBV11-2 and TRBJ2-5; 11 nucleotides agree with TRBD1. CDR3 nucleotide sequence: TGTGCCAGCAGTTGGACAGGGGGCTATGCCATTGTAGAGACCCAGTACTTC. Protein sequence: CASSWTGGYAIVETQYF.